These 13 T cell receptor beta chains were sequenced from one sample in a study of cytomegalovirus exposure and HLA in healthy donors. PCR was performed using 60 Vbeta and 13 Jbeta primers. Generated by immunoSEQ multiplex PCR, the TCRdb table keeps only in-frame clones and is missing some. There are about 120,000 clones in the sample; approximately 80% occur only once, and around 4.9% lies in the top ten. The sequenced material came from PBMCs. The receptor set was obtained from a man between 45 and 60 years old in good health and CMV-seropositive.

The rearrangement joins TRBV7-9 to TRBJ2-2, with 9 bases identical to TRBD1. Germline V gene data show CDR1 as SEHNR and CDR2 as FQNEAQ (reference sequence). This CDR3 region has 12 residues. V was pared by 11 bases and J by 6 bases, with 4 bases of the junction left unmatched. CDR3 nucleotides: TGTGCCGTCGACAGGGGGTCCGGGGAGCTGTTTTTT. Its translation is CAVDRGSGELFF.

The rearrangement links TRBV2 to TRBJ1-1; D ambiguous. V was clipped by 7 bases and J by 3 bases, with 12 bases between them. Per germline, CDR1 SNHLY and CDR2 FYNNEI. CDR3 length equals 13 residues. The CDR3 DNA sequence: TGTGCCAGCATTAGGGAGCAGGACACTGAAGCTTTCTTT. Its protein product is CASIREQDTEAFF. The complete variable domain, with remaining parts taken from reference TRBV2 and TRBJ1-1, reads EPEVTQTPSHQVTQMGQEVILRCVPISNHLYFYWYRQILGQKVEFLVSFYNNEISEKSEIFDDQFSVERPDGSNFTLKIRSTKLEDSAMYFCASIREQDTEAFFGQGTRLTVV.

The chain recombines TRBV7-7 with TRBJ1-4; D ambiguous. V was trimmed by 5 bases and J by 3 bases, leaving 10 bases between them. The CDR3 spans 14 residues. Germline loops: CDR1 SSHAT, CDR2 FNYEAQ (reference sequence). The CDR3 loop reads CASSPGTANEKLFF. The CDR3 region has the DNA TGTGCCAGCAGCCCCGGAACAGCTAATGAAAAACTGTTTTTT.

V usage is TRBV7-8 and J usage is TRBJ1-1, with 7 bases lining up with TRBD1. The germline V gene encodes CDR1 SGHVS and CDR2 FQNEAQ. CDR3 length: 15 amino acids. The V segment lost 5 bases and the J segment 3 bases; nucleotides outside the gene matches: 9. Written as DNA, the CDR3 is TGTGCCAGCAGCCTGAGACAGGGACATTACACTGAAGCTTTCTTT. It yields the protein CASSLRQGHYTEAFF.

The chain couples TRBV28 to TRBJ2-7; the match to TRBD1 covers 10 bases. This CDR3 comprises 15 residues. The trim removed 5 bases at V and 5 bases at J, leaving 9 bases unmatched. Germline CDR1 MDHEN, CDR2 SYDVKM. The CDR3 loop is CASSASGTGVHEQYF. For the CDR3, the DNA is TGTGCCAGCAGTGCCTCCGGGACAGGGGTACACGAGCAGTACTTC.

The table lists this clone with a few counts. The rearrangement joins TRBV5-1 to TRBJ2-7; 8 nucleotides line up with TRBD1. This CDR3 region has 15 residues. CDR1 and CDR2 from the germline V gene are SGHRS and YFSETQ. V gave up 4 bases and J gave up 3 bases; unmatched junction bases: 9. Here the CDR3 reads CASSHIGTGDYEQYF. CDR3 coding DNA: TGCGCCAGCAGCCATATCGGGACAGGCGACTACGAGCAGTACTTC.

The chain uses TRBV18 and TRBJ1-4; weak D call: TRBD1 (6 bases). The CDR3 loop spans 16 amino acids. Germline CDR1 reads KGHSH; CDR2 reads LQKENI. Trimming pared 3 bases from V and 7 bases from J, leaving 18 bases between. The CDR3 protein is CASSPGTFTRGEKLFF. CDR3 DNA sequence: TGTGCCAGCTCACCTGGGACATTTACAAGAGGTGAAAAACTGTTTTTT.

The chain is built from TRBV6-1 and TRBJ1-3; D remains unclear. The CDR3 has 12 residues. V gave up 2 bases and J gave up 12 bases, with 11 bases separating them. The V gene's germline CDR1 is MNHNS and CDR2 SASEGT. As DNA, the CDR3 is TGTGCCAGCAGTGAAAATGCGGGGAACATATATTTT. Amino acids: CASSENAGNIYF.

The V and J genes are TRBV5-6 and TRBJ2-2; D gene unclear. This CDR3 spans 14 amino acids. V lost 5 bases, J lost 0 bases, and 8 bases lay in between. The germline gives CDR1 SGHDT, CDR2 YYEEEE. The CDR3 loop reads CASRVETNTGELFF. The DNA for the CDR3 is TGTGCCAGCAGAGTTGAGACGAACACCGGGGAGCTGTTTTTT.

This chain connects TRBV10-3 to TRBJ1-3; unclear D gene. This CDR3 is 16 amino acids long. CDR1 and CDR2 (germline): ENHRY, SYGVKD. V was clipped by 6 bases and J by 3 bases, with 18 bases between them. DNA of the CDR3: TGTGCCATCAGCCCACCCGGGGTGGGCGGTGGAAACACCATATATTTT. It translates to CAISPPGVGGGNTIYF.

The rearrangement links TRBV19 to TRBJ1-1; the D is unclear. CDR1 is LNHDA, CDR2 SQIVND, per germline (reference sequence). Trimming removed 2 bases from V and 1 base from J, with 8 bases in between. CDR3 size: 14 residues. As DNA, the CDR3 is TGTGCCAGTAGTATAATGACAAGGAACACTGAAGCTTTCTTT. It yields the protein CASSIMTRNTEAFF.

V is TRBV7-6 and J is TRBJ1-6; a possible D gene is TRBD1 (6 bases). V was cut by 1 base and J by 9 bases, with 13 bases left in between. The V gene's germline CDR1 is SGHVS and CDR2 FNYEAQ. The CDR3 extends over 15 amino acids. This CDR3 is CASSLGSGGRSPLHF. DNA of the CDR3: TGTGCCAGCAGCTTAGGGTCTGGGGGCCGTTCACCCCTCCACTTT.

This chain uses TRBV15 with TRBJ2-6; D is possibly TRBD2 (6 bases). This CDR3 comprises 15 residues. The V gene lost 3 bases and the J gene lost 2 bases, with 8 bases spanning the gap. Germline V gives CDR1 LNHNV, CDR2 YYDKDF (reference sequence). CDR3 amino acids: CATSREGPGANVLTF. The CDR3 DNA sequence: TGTGCCACCAGCAGGGAGGGCCCTGGGGCCAACGTCCTGACTTTC.